Sequencing of this TCR beta chain was carried out in a study of beta chain features in type 1 diabetes listed by TCRdb under 2018. Turning to the overall study: Mean age, gender distribution, total cell number and subset yield were not different between patients and healthy donors. The study compared TCRB repertoires of sorted circulating CD4+ T cell subsets between recently diagnosed type 1 diabetes patients and matched healthy donors. Regulatory and stem cell-like memory subsets were isolated from only 8 patients and 8 healthy donors, whereas naive and central memory subsets came from all 30 or so donors. A total of some 100,000,000 sorted cells were examined across all samples, and a strong correlation was observed between cell number per subset and RNA yield.

This clone has more than one count but fewer than ten. The antigen it recognizes is unknown. Qualities for individual bases were not recorded, and no much larger clone is one base off. Other DNA sequences in the same sample also yield this CDR3. The High Capacity cDNA Reverse Transcription Kit was used to reverse transcribe all of the isolated RNA, meaning that expressed TCRB transcripts were what got sequenced. Deep immunoSEQ sequencing was performed on naive, central memory and regulatory T cell samples, with an average of about 4 million total reads per sample. Sorted cells were lysed in RLT buffer, and RNA was extracted using DNase-treated RNeasy Micro or Mini kits according to cell number. To prevent cross-contamination, each cell subset was processed individually, whereas patient and healthy donor samples were processed jointly. TCRB sequences were amplified from cDNA with the immunoSEQ multiplex PCR, producing 87-bp fragments spanning the CDR3 region. The amplicons were sequenced using the Illumina HiSeq platform. Turning to the authors' computational methods: PCR bias was computationally corrected using synthetic template baselines, reads within Hamming distance 2 were collapsed, and singletons that could not be merged were discarded. Reads were aligned against IMGT to assign V, D and J genes, CDR3 length and insertions or deletions at six rearrangement sites. Within each subset, clonotype counts were normalized to the number of sorted cells before true diversity and Gini coefficients were calculated with the tcR R package. The overlap coefficient, calculated on TCRB nucleotide sequences, was used to quantify repertoire sharing. In its TCRdb copy, this immuneACCESS table keeps in-frame sequences only and misses some clones. Where compared with another copy, unresolved V genes explain less than half of these, and the others have no known cause. Clonal size and the V and J genes are those of that table, whereas D and trimming came from the DNA. The sample yields about 150,000 clones; around 10% were counted once. The top ten hold 2% to 2.5% of the sample.

Each donor gave one peripheral blood draw, averaging roughly 120 mL, which was collected into heparinised tubes. A BD FACSAria II and a panel including CD45RO, CCR7, CD25, CD127, CD95 and CD27 were used to sort naive, central memory, regulatory and stem cell-like memory CD4+ T cells. All sorted populations exceeded 98% purity. Right away, PBMCs were isolated by Lymphoprep density gradient centrifugation and were stained directly, with no culture step. To minimize batch effects, samples were stained and sorted in pairs, one healthy donor with one patient per experiment. What the authors observed across the whole study: Because the HLA sub-analyses included only small numbers of individuals, any influence of HLA type on TCRB rearrangement was left unresolved. The naive, central memory and regulatory TCRB repertoires appeared to resemble one another more closely among patients than among healthy donors. Because cDNA was sequenced instead of genomic DNA, activated cells with high expression could be over-represented, although the groups did not differ in activation or CD3 levels. Patients with type 1 diabetes made fewer insertions and deleted more nucleotides at VDJ recombination sites, implying thymic rearrangement abnormalities. PCR might favor shorter templates, but patient and control samples were amplified and corrected together, so any skew would affect both groups equally. Type 1 diabetes patients showed a moderate but significant shortening of TCRB CDR3 length in all four CD4+ subsets.

CDR3 length: 15 amino acids, cysteine to phenylalanine. CDR3 DNA only is kept here, 45 bases in frame from base 1. The germline V gene provides CDR1 SGHTA and CDR2 FQGNSA. The junction shows trimming of 4 bases on V and 1 base on J, and the gene matches do not reach 5 bases of it. The sequence is built from TRBV7-2 and TRBJ2-3, and 7 junction bases match TRBD2. Material for sequencing was central memory CD4+ T cells from blood. The TCR sequence derives from a man aged 18 to 29 in good health. CDR3 region: CASSSHRGGTDTQYF. The DNA sequence is given as TGTGCCAGCAGCTCACATCGGGGGGGCACAGATACGCAGTATTTT. Full variable domain (CDR3 extended with the reference TRBV7-2 and TRBJ2-3 proteins): GAGVSQSPSNKVTEKGKDVELRCDPISGHTALYWYRQSLGQGLEFLIYFQGNSAPDKSGLPSDRFSAERTGGSVSTLTIQRTQQEDSAVYLCASSSHRGGTDTQYFGPGTRLTVL.